Listed below are T cell receptor beta chains from one sample, sequenced in a study of neurological immune-mediated disorders. TCRdb ran MiXCR on the 5' RACE reads and lists one entry per CDR3 protein. The sample has 25,000 to 35,000 distinct CDR3 sequences, approximately 1.6% seen once. Sequencing used PBMCs. The receptors were gathered from a woman aged 25 to 39 with multiple sclerosis. CDR3s include the opening cysteine and the closing phenylalanine or tryptophan. Fields, in order: V gene, clone size, D gene, J gene, CDR3 DNA, CDR3 protein. D genes are given only for firm matches. A row's size may be missing; if present it is once, few, many or a size class.

V gene: TRBV20-1
clone size: many
D gene: NA
J gene: TRBJ2-2
CDR3 DNA: TGCAGTGCTAGACAGAACCTGAACACCGGGGAGCTGTTTTTT
CDR3 protein: CSARQNLNTGELFF

V gene: TRBV29-1
clone size: many
D gene: TRBD1
J gene: TRBJ2-7
CDR3 DNA: TGCAGCGTGGAAATTCCGGGACAGACCTACGAGCAGTACTTC
CDR3 protein: CSVEIPGQTYEQYF

V gene: TRBV11-2
clone size: many
D gene: NA
J gene: TRBJ2-7
CDR3 DNA: TGTGCCAGCGTCCGGGGCTCGGGACTCAGCCCCTACGAGCAGTACTTC
CDR3 protein: CASVRGSGLSPYEQYF

V gene: TRBV7-2
clone size: many
D gene: NA
J gene: TRBJ2-5
CDR3 DNA: TGTGCCAGCAGCGCGCCGGGACTGAGGGAGACCCAGTACTTC
CDR3 protein: CASSAPGLRETQYF

V gene: TRBV7-7
clone size: NA
D gene: TRBD2
J gene: TRBJ2-3
CDR3 DNA: TGTGCCAGCAGCTTAGGCGGGGGGACCACAGATACGCAGTATTTT
CDR3 protein: CASSLGGGTTDTQYF

V gene: TRBV7-2
clone size: many
D gene: NA
J gene: TRBJ1-1
CDR3 DNA: TGTGCCAGCAGCTTATTATGGAACACTGAAGCTTTCTTT
CDR3 protein: CASSLLWNTEAFF

V gene: TRBV6-6
clone size: many
D gene: NA
J gene: TRBJ2-3
CDR3 DNA: TGTGCCAGCAGTTTCACACATACGCAGTATTTT
CDR3 protein: CASSFTHTQYF

V gene: TRBV5-1
clone size: many
D gene: NA
J gene: TRBJ1-5
CDR3 DNA: TGCGCCAGCAGCCCAGAGGGATGGGGTCAGCCCCAGCATTTT
CDR3 protein: CASSPEGWGQPQHF

V gene: TRBV4-1
clone size: many
D gene: NA
J gene: TRBJ2-6
CDR3 DNA: TGCGCCAGCAGCCAAGATACCCTCCGGGGCAAGGGCTCTGGGGCCAACGTCCTGACTTTC
CDR3 protein: CASSQDTLRGKGSGANVLTF

V gene: TRBV20-1
clone size: many
D gene: NA
J gene: TRBJ2-3
CDR3 DNA: TGCAGTGCTCGAAGGGATCGGACTGCAGATACGCAGTATTTT
CDR3 protein: CSARRDRTADTQYF

V gene: TRBV20-1
clone size: many
D gene: NA
J gene: TRBJ1-2
CDR3 DNA: TGCAGTGCTAGAGATCCCCCTAACTATGGCTACACCTTC
CDR3 protein: CSARDPPNYGYTF